The rows below give T cell receptor beta chains drawn from one sample of a study of cytomegalovirus exposure and HLA in healthy donors. The assay was immunoSEQ multiplex PCR, and TCRdb's table has in-frame clones only and misses some. The sample gives fewer than 200,000 clones, under 80% of which show up once; roughly 1.9% is in the top ten. The source material was PBMCs. Every receptor here comes from a female donor in good health and CMV-seronegative. Each CDR3 is given with its conserved first and last residue. A D gene is named only where the DNA matches it firmly.

D gene,V gene,J gene,CDR3 DNA,CDR3 protein
.,TRBV29-1,TRBJ1-3,TGCAGCGTTCGCTCTGGAAACACCATATATTTT,CSVRSGNTIYF
TRBD1,TRBV19,TRBJ1-2,TGTGCCAGTAGGTGGACAGGGTCTAACTATGGCTACACCTTC,CASRWTGSNYGYTF
.,TRBV29-1,TRBJ2-5,TGCAGCTCCCTTGGGGAGGAGACCCAGTACTTC,CSSLGEETQYF
.,TRBV6-6,TRBJ2-1,TGTGCCAGCAGTTACGGGGGGAGCTCCTACAATGAGCAGTTCTTC,CASSYGGSSYNEQFF
TRBD1,TRBV2,TRBJ1-1,TGTGCCAGCAGAAACCTTGCCAAGGGACAGGCGGTTTTT,CASRNLAKGQAVF
TRBD2,TRBV11-2,TRBJ2-7,TGTGCCAGCAGCTTCGGGGCGGGGGTCTCCTACGAGCAGTACTTC,CASSFGAGVSYEQYF
.,TRBV2,TRBJ2-5,TGTGCCAGCTGCGGAGCTGTCACAGAGACCCAGTACTTC,CASCGAVTETQYF
TRBD2,TRBV4-1,TRBJ2-5,TGCGCCAGCAGCCAAGTTGGGTTGGGGCGGGGGGGAAATCAAGAGACCCAGTACTTC,CASSQVGLGRGGNQETQYF
TRBD1,TRBV2,TRBJ1-3,TGTGCCAGCAGCGTACAGGGGGCCGCTGGAAACACCATATATTTT,CASSVQGAAGNTIYF
TRBD1,TRBV15,TRBJ2-1,TGTGCCACCAGCAGGAACCGGGACAGGGGGCTCTATGAGCAGTTCTTC,CATSRNRDRGLYEQFF
.,TRBV9,TRBJ1-1,TGTGCCAGCAGCGTAGAGGGCCGGGAAACTGAAGCTTTCTTT,CASSVEGRETEAFF
.,TRBV19,TRBJ1-6,TGTGCCAGTAGTATGTTCGGGGGGCGTGCATCTTCACCCCTCCACTTT,CASSMFGGRASSPLHF
TRBD1,TRBV5-1,TRBJ2-3,TGCGCCAGCAGCTTGGCGGGACAGGTCGTGGATACGCAGTATTTT,CASSLAGQVVDTQYF
TRBD1,TRBV2,TRBJ1-5,TGTGCCAGCAGTGATACAGGGGGGCAGCAGTCCCAGCATTTT,CASSDTGGQQSQHF
TRBD2,TRBV7-9,TRBJ2-1,TGTGCCAGCAGCTTAACCCCTTCCGCGGGAGGACCACCTGAGCAGTTCTTC,CASSLTPSAGGPPEQFF
.,TRBV5-1,TRBJ2-5,TGCGCCAGCAGCTTGGCGACAGGACAGCAAGAGACCCAGTACTTC,CASSLATGQQETQYF
.,TRBV11-2,TRBJ2-3,TGTGCCAGCAGGTTCGGGGGTAGCACAGATACGCAGTATTTT,CASRFGGSTDTQYF
.,TRBV19,TRBJ2-3,TGTGCCAGTGCCCATGGCGGCGTCCTGTTCGGAGAAGATACGCAGTATTTT,CASAHGGVLFGEDTQYF
TRBD1,TRBV27,TRBJ1-2,TGTGCCACCCTAGACTCAGGGGGTGACTATGGCTACACCTTC,CATLDSGGDYGYTF
.,TRBV9,TRBJ2-1,TGTGCCAGCAGCGTAAGGGCGGACAGCTCCTACAATGAGCAGTTCTTC,CASSVRADSSYNEQFF
TRBD1,TRBV5-1,TRBJ2-5,TGCGCCAGCAGCTTGGGTCAAGGACAGGGACAAGAGACCCAGTACTTC,CASSLGQGQGQETQYF
TRBD1,TRBV27,TRBJ1-5,TGTGCCAGCAGTTTATCGGGACAGTACAATCAGCCCCAGCATTTT,CASSLSGQYNQPQHF
.,TRBV5-4,TRBJ2-6,TGTGCCAGCAGCTTTCGAGACTCTGGGGCCAACGTCCTGACTTTC,CASSFRDSGANVLTF
.,TRBV6-5,TRBJ1-2,TGTGCCAGCAGTACTGGGACAAACTATGGCTACACCTTC,CASSTGTNYGYTF